Below, 21 T cell receptor beta chains from the same sample are listed, as sequenced in a study of blood T cell repertoires in COVID-19. Repertoires were generated with immunoSEQ multiplex PCR, while TCRdb's copy carries only in-frame clones and drops some. The sample carries tens of thousands of clones, around 86% recorded once. The sequencing sample was made of peripheral blood. Receptors originate from a human donor in a cohort sampled during active COVID-19.

The rearrangement links TRBV25-1 to TRBJ2-7; 10 bases agree with TRBD1. The CDR3 is 17 amino acids. V lost 0 bases, J lost 5 bases, and 10 bases stayed unmatched. CDR1 and CDR2 from the germline V gene are MGHDK and SYGVNS. The CDR3, as DNA: TGTGCCAGCAGTGAATATTTTGGACAGGGGGGTACCGACGAGCAGTACTTC. It specifies CASSEYFGQGGTDEQYF.

The rearrangement joins TRBV10-3 to TRBJ2-7; tentatively, D is TRBD2 (6 bases). V was shortened by 3 bases and J by 0 bases, with 6 bases between the two germline ends. CDR1 ENHRY and CDR2 SYGVKD come from the germline V gene. This CDR3 spans 13 amino acids. CDR3 protein: CAISDGGSYEQYF. The CDR3 DNA sequence: TGTGCCATCAGTGACGGGGGCTCCTACGAGCAGTACTTC.

In its sample, this clone was seen a few times. The J gene is TRBJ2-1, the V gene TRBV7-2; 8 nucleotides line up with TRBD1. V was pared by 5 bases and J by 7 bases, with 10 bases of the junction left unmatched. The CDR3 has 15 residues. In germline, CDR1 is SGHTA, CDR2 FQGNSA. CDR3 bases: TGTGCCAGCAGCCAGGACAGGGCGTATGCGAATGAGCAGTTCTTC. Translation: CASSQDRAYANEQFF.

The chain recombines TRBV24-1 with TRBJ2-2; maybe TRBD2 (7 bases). V lost 3 bases and J 5 bases, leaving 15 bases between the germline ends. CDR3 length equals 16 residues. CDR1 is KGHDR, CDR2 SFDVKD, per germline. The CDR3 is CATSDIRGARTGELFF. CDR3 in DNA: TGTGCCACCAGTGATATCCGGGGGGCTAGGACCGGGGAGCTGTTTTTT.

In its sample, this clone was seen once. The chain employs TRBV7-9 and TRBJ1-2; D is uncertain. This CDR3 is built from 14 residues. Germline V gives CDR1 SEHNR, CDR2 FQNEAQ (reference sequence). Trimming left V 5 bases short and J 4 bases short, with 14 bases between. The CDR3 DNA is TGTGCCAGCAGCGGGAGGTTACAGACCTATGGCTACACCTTC. Translating it yields CASSGRLQTYGYTF.

This clone was recorded only once. The rearrangement links TRBV5-6 to TRBJ2-7; 8 bases line up with TRBD1. Losses at the gene ends were 4 bases for V and 5 bases for J; bases not matched to a gene: 11. The CDR3 has 15 residues. CDR1 is SGHDT, CDR2 YYEEEE, per germline. The CDR3 sequence is CASSPRTGFGNEQYF. The DNA of the CDR3 is TGTGCCAGCAGCCCCAGGACAGGGTTCGGGAACGAGCAGTACTTC.

This chain uses TRBV30 with TRBJ1-1; possibly TRBD1 for D (5 bases). The germline CDR1 and CDR2 sequences are GTSNPN and SVGIG (reference sequence). CDR3 length equals 16 residues. V was trimmed by 2 bases and J by 0 bases, leaving 16 bases between them. The CDR3 is CAWSRGGRRLNTEAFF. CDR3 nucleotide sequence: TGTGCCTGGAGTAGGGGCGGTAGGCGACTGAACACTGAAGCTTTCTTT.

The chain couples TRBV19 to TRBJ2-7, with TRBD2 matching 7 bases. CDR3 length: 15 residues. Germline assignment: CDR1 LNHDA and CDR2 SQIVND (reference sequence). V trimming: 1 base; J trimming: 4 bases; junction bases outside the gene matches: 7. The CDR3 region has the DNA TGTGCCAGTAGTATAGCGGGGGGAAGGATGTACGAGCAGTACTTC. Translating it yields CASSIAGGRMYEQYF. Complete variable domain (other parts from reference TRBV19 and TRBJ2-7): DGGITQSPKYLFRKEGQNVTLSCEQNLNHDAMYWYRQDPGQGLRLIYYSQIVNDFQKGDIAEGYSVSREKKESFPLTVTSAQKNPTAFYLCASSIAGGRMYEQYFGPGTRLTVT.

The chain has TRBV5-5 and TRBJ2-1; 9 nucleotides match TRBD2. V lost 4 bases, J lost 10 bases, and 3 bases stayed unmatched. The germline V gene encodes CDR1 SGHKS and CDR2 YYEKEE (reference sequence). This CDR3 region has 12 residues. CDR3 loop: CASSLLAGEQFF. In DNA, the CDR3 is TGTGCCAGCAGCCTCCTAGCGGGGGAGCAGTTCTTC.

The chain employs TRBV6-6 and TRBJ2-7; 8 positions match TRBD1. The CDR3 covers 14 residues. Looked up from germline, CDR1 is MNHNY and CDR2 is SVGAGI (reference sequence). V dropped 4 bases and J dropped 2; count of bases not matched to a gene: 4. The DNA for the CDR3 is TGTGCCAGCAGTTGGGGACAGGACCCCTACGAGCAGTACTTC. Translated: CASSWGQDPYEQYF.

This chain joins TRBV11-2 and TRBJ2-2; tentatively, D is TRBD1 (6 bases). The CDR3 extends over 13 amino acids. V was pared by 3 bases and J by 10 bases, with 12 bases between. Germline V gene lookup returns CDR1 SGHAT and CDR2 FQNNGV. The CDR3 nucleotides are TGTGCCAGCAGCTTCCAGGGGAAAGAGGAGCTGTTTTTT. This codes for CASSFQGKEELFF.

V is TRBV14 and J is TRBJ2-7; D gene uncertain. Trimming left V 4 bases short and J 5 bases short, with 15 bases between. The CDR3 spans 14 residues. The germline gives CDR1 SGHDN, CDR2 FVKESK. In DNA form, the CDR3 reads TGTGCCAGCAGCCCGAATCTCAGGTTCCACGAGCAGTACTTC. It codes for CASSPNLRFHEQYF.

Concerning this clone: Compared with germline, one end of the junction differs, possibly owing to a read error. This chain joins TRBV18 and TRBJ2-5; 9 positions match TRBD2. The germline V gene encodes CDR1 KGHSH and CDR2 LQKENI. The CDR3 loop spans 14 amino acids. In nucleotides, the CDR3 is TGTGCCAGCTCACCGGGACTAGCCGAAGAGATCCAGTACTTC. This encodes CASSPGLAEEIQYF.

The V call is TRBV30, the J call TRBJ1-5, with D perhaps TRBD1 (5 bases). Trimming removed 3 bases from V and 0 bases from J, with 6 bases in between. This CDR3 is 13 amino acids long. Looked up from germline, CDR1 is GTSNPN and CDR2 is SVGIG (reference sequence). The CDR3 loop is CAWRDSSNQPQHF. Written as DNA, the CDR3 is TGTGCCTGGAGAGACAGTAGCAATCAGCCCCAGCATTTT.

The table lists this clone with a few counts. J is TRBJ2-1 and V is TRBV3-1 (or the pseudogene TRBV3-2); 12 positions match TRBD2. The length of the CDR3 is 15 residues. Trimming cost V 2 bases and J 7 bases; bases outside gene matches: 3. Germline loops: CDR1 LGHDT, CDR2 YNNKEL (reference sequence). CDR3 bases: TGTGCCAGCAGCCAAAATCTAGCGGGGGGGAATGAGCAGTTCTTC. Its translation is CASSQNLAGGNEQFF.

The count of this clone is one. CDR3 sequence: CASRTSGPYNEQFF. In DNA form, the CDR3 reads TGCGCCAGCCGGACTAGCGGACCGTACAATGAGCAGTTCTTC. This rearrangement joins TRBV5-1 to TRBJ2-1; 10 bases fit TRBD2. The CDR3 contains 14 residues. Unmatched junction bases numbered 5, after V lost 7 bases and J lost 4 bases. The germline V gene encodes CDR1 SGHRS and CDR2 YFSETQ. The whole variable domain, remainder taken from reference TRBV5-1 and TRBJ2-1, is KAGVTQTPRYLIKTRGQQVTLSCSPISGHRSVSWYQQTPGQGLQFLFEYFSETQRNKGNFPGRFSGRQFSNSRSEMNVSTLELGDSALYLCASRTSGPYNEQFFGPGTRLTVL.

This clone came up a few times. This chain joins TRBV7-8 and TRBJ1-2; D might be TRBD1 (6 bases). CDR3 size: 18 residues. Trimming cost V 1 base and J 2 bases, with 20 bases left between them. Germline CDR1 and CDR2: SGHVS and FQNEAQ. CDR3 sequence reads: CASSLETGTGQSNYGYTF. In DNA, the CDR3 is TGTGCCAGCAGCTTAGAGACAGGAACAGGCCAATCGAACTATGGCTACACCTTC.

The CDR3 sequence: CASTPLGTGVYEQYF. The CDR3 DNA is TGTGCCAGCACCCCATTGGGGACAGGGGTCTACGAGCAGTACTTC. The V and J genes are TRBV27 and TRBJ2-7; 10 bases align to TRBD1. The ends lost 7 bases at V and 3 bases at J; junction bases unmatched: 9. Germline V gene data show CDR1 as MNHEY and CDR2 as SMNVEV (reference sequence). The length of the CDR3 is 15 residues.

This sequence joins TRBV3-1 (or the pseudogene TRBV3-2) and TRBJ1-4; 7 bases agree with TRBD1. The ends lost 3 bases at V and 2 bases at J; junction bases unmatched: 0. The V gene's germline CDR1 is LGHDT and CDR2 YNNKEL (reference sequence). The CDR3 runs to 14 residues. The CDR3 loop reads CASSHRGTNEKLFF. DNA of the CDR3: TGTGCCAGCAGCCACAGGGGGACTAATGAAAAACTGTTTTTT.

This chain uses TRBV3-1 (or the pseudogene TRBV3-2) with TRBJ1-6, with 11 positions matching TRBD1. This CDR3 spans 16 amino acids. Germline loops: CDR1 LGHDT, CDR2 YNNKEL (reference sequence). J gave up 9 bases and V 4 bases, and 8 bases lay outside the gene matches. CDR3 residues: CASSLRTGTGGSPLHF. Here the CDR3 DNA reads TGTGCCAGCAGCCTTAGGACCGGGACAGGGGGTTCACCCCTCCACTTT.

The chain links TRBV29-1 to TRBJ1-2, with D possibly being TRBD1 (5 bases). The CDR3 is 14 amino acids. V shed 3 bases and J shed 0 bases, with 11 bases lying between them. The V gene's germline CDR1 is SQVTM and CDR2 ANQGSEA. DNA for the CDR3: TGCAGCGTTGACGGGGGAAGGTCTAACTATGGCTACACCTTC. Protein sequence: CSVDGGRSNYGYTF.